This is a list of T cell receptor beta chains from one sample in a study of blood T cell repertoires in COVID-19. Measured with immunoSEQ multiplex PCR; TCRdb has only the in-frame clones, and not every one. The sample carries around 46,000 clones, roughly 86% recorded once. Input material: peripheral blood. The receptors originated from a man in his sixties with active or convalescent COVID-19. The CDR3 runs from the conserved cysteine through the conserved F or W. The D gene is left open where the match is weak. Size tells how often a clone was seen (once, few, many) or the class of an expanded clone, and some rows leave it out.

j_call clone_size v_call d_call cdr3_nt cdr3_aa
TRBJ1-6 - TRBV2 - TGTGCCAGCAGTGACCAGTATAATTCACCCCTCCACTTT CASSDQYNSPLHF
TRBJ1-2 - TRBV6-6 - TGTGCCAGCAGTCCGCCTCGGTCTGGCTACACCTTC CASSPPRSGYTF
TRBJ2-3 - TRBV5-1 - TGCGCCAGCAGCTGGGCAGGGGCGTCAGATACGCAGTATTTT CASSWAGASDTQYF
TRBJ2-4 - TRBV19 - TGTGCCAGTATTTGCGACAGAATAGCCAAAAACATTCAGTACTTC CASICDRIAKNIQYF
TRBJ2-1 - TRBV4-2 TRBD1 TGTGCCAGCAGCCAAGCCCGGACAGGATCCTATGAGCAGTTCTTC CASSQARTGSYEQFF
TRBJ2-2 - TRBV4-1 TRBD1 TGCGCCAGCAGCCAGGCGGACAGGGGCACCGGGGAGCTGTTTTTT CASSQADRGTGELFF
TRBJ2-3 - TRBV9 TRBD2 TGTGCCAGCAGCGGGCCGGGACTAGGAGGGCAGTATTTT CASSGPGLGGQYF
TRBJ1-5 - TRBV21-1 - TGTGCCAGCAGCACACCGGGACAGGTCGCGCATCAGTACAATCAGCCCCAGCATTTT CASSTPGQVAHQYNQPQHF
TRBJ2-3 - TRBV4-3 TRBD2 TGCGCCAGCAGCCAAGGACTAGCGGGGATCACAGATACGCAGTATTTT CASSQGLAGITDTQYF
TRBJ2-1 - TRBV5-1 TRBD2 TGCGCCAGCACCCCAAGAACTAGCGGGGGGAACAATGAGCAGTTCTTC CASTPRTSGGNNEQFF
TRBJ1-2 - TRBV28 - TGTGCCAGCAGTTTCAGTGACCGACTCTATGGCTACACCTTC CASSFSDRLYGYTF
TRBJ1-3 - TRBV9 TRBD1 TGTGCCAGCAGCGTGAACAGGGGGGCCACCATATATTTT CASSVNRGATIYF
TRBJ1-2 - TRBV5-1 - TGCGCCAGCAGCTTGGGACAGCCTAACTATGGCTACACCTTC CASSLGQPNYGYTF
TRBJ1-1 - TRBV21-1 - TGTGCCAGCAGCAAAGAACGGACACGACACACTGAAGCTTTCTTT CASSKERTRHTEAFF
TRBJ1-2 - TRBV2 - TGTGCCAGCAGTGAAGCGCGACAGCACACCTTC CASSEARQHTF
TRBJ1-2 - TRBV30 - TGTGCCTGGAGTGCAGGGATTTATGGCTACACCTTC CAWSAGIYGYTF
TRBJ1-1 - TRBV27 TRBD1 TGTGCCAGCAGTATTCACAGGGGGAACACTGAAGCTTTCTTT CASSIHRGNTEAFF
TRBJ2-1 - TRBV9 TRBD2 TGTGCCAGCACCCTTTCCCTAGCGGGGGGGTACAATGAGCAGTTCTTC CASTLSLAGGYNEQFF
TRBJ2-1 - TRBV5-1 TRBD2 TGCGCCAGCAGCTTGCGCCTAGCGGGGGGGTATCACAATGAGCAGTTCTTC CASSLRLAGGYHNEQFF
TRBJ2-1 - TRBV29-1 - TGCAGCGTTGAGGACAGCCCCAATGAGCAGTTCTTC CSVEDSPNEQFF
TRBJ1-4 - TRBV27 - TGTGCCAGCACCTCAAGGTCGGGTGAAAAACTGTTTTTT CASTSRSGEKLFF
TRBJ1-6 - TRBV21-1 - TGTGCCAGCAGCAAAGGCAGGGTAGCCCTACAATCGGCACCCCTCCACTTT CASSKGRVALQSAPLHF
TRBJ1-4 - TRBV5-1 TRBD1 TGCGCCAGCAGCTTGGCCGGGGGACAGGGAGTTGAAAAACTGTTTTTT CASSLAGGQGVEKLFF
TRBJ2-7 - TRBV3-1/TRBV3-2 - TGTGCCAGCAGCCTGATCGGACAACGCTACGAGCAGTACTTC CASSLIGQRYEQYF
TRBJ1-1 - TRBV4-1 - TGCGCCAGCAGCCAAGAATTGTTCGCAGGAGGAGGTGAAGCTTTCTTT CASSQELFAGGGEAFF
TRBJ1-1 - TRBV29-1 TRBD1 TGCAGCGCCAACAGGGGCGGAACTGAAGCTTTCTTT CSANRGGTEAFF
TRBJ2-1 few TRBV3-1/TRBV3-2 - TGTGCCAGCAGCCCCCTATCACGGCAGGGTAGGGAGTTCTTC CASSPLSRQGREFF
TRBJ1-1 - TRBV27 - TGTGCCAGCAGTTTAACTTGGGGGGGTAGCACTGAAGCTTTCTTT CASSLTWGGSTEAFF
TRBJ1-2 - TRBV19 - TGTGCCAGTAGTATGGCTCAAGGGGCGCCTGGCTACACCTTC CASSMAQGAPGYTF
TRBJ2-1 - TRBV13 TRBD1 TGTGCCAGCAGCTCCAGGACAGGGCACAATGAGCAGTTCTTC CASSSRTGHNEQFF
TRBJ1-2 once TRBV6-6 - TGTGCCAGCAGAAGCGGACAGCCTAACTATGGCTACACCTTC CASRSGQPNYGYTF
TRBJ1-1 - TRBV4-1 - TGCGCCAGCAGCCCCCGGGGGTTTACTGAAGCTTTCTTT CASSPRGFTEAFF
TRBJ2-4 once TRBV5-1 - TGCGCCAGCAGCTTACCAGGGTCAGACATTCAGTACTTC CASSLPGSDIQYF
TRBJ2-2 - TRBV6-5 TRBD1 TGTGCCAGCAGTCCACAGGGGGCCGGGGAGCTGTTTTTT CASSPQGAGELFF
TRBJ2-5 - TRBV6-2/TRBV6-3 - TGTGCCAGCAGTCCACAGGGAGGGGAGACCCAGTACTTC CASSPQGGETQYF
TRBJ2-1 - TRBV2 TRBD2 TGTGCCAGCAGATCCTGGGACTATAACTACAATGAGCAGTTCTTC CASRSWDYNYNEQFF
TRBJ1-2 once TRBV18 - TGTGCCAGCTCCAACCGCGGGGGTCGGGGAGAGACTTTTAACTATGGCTACACCTTC CASSNRGGRGETFNYGYTF
TRBJ1-2 - TRBV11-2 - TGTGCCAGCAGCTCCAGACAGGTTTCTGGTGGCTACACCTTC CASSSRQVSGGYTF
TRBJ2-5 - TRBV6-5 TRBD2 TGTGCCAGCAGAGCGGGGGGGATAGAGACCCAGTACTTC CASRAGGIETQYF
TRBJ2-3 - TRBV4-1 TRBD2 TGCGCCAGCAGCCAAGAAGCGGGGCCATCCACAGATACGCAGTATTTT CASSQEAGPSTDTQYF
TRBJ1-2 - TRBV25-1 - TGTGCCAGCAGCGCCCTTCAGGGGTTTCGGTCGGGCTACACCTTC CASSALQGFRSGYTF
TRBJ2-7 - TRBV19 - TGTGCCAGTATGAGCAATTACGAGCAGTACTTC CASMSNYEQYF
TRBJ2-1 - TRBV4-1 - TGCGCCAGCAGCCAAGATTGGCGGGCGTACAATGAGCAGTTCTTC CASSQDWRAYNEQFF
TRBJ2-3 - TRBV7-2 TRBD2 TGTGCCAGCAGTCCACACCCTCGGCGGGGGGGCACAGATACGCAGTATTTT CASSPHPRRGGTDTQYF
TRBJ1-1 - TRBV6-6 - TGTGCCAGCAGTATGGAGGCCCCGCAAGGGTACACTGAAGCTTTCTTT CASSMEAPQGYTEAFF
TRBJ2-3 - TRBV6-6 - TGTGCCAGCAGTTACTCAGGGGATAGAGATACGCAGTATTTT CASSYSGDRDTQYF
TRBJ1-1 - TRBV5-6 - TGTGCCAGCAAAGACAGACCAATGAACACTGAAGCTTTCTTT CASKDRPMNTEAFF
TRBJ1-1 - TRBV10-3 - TGTGCCATCTCATCCGCAGGGAGGGGCACTGAAGCTTTCTTT CAISSAGRGTEAFF
TRBJ2-7 - TRBV2 TRBD1 TGTGCCAGCGTCCGGGACAGGGGGCTGGGCGAGCAGTACTTC CASVRDRGLGEQYF
TRBJ1-3 few TRBV7-8 - TGTGCCAGCAGCTTAACGCTGCGGGACCGCTGGAACACCATATATTTT CASSLTLRDRWNTIYF
TRBJ2-7 - TRBV28 - TGTGCCAGCAGCCCCTCGGTTGAGCAGTACTTC CASSPSVEQYF
TRBJ2-2 once TRBV18 TRBD2 TGTGCCAGCTCACCAACTAGCGGGGGAGACACCGGGGAGCTGTTTTTT CASSPTSGGDTGELFF
TRBJ1-5 few TRBV19 - TGTGCCAGTAGTAGGGGGGAAGGGACTGGGCTCGGCGACCAGCCCCAGCATTTT CASSRGEGTGLGDQPQHF
TRBJ2-7 - TRBV5-4 - TGTGCCAGCAGCGCCAAGCGCCGGGACGGGGGCTACGAGCAGTACTTC CASSAKRRDGGYEQYF
TRBJ2-2 - TRBV6-5 TRBD1 TGTGCCAGCACCCCTGGACAGGGGGCCGGGGAGCTGTTTTTT CASTPGQGAGELFF